These 11 T cell receptor beta chains were sequenced from one sample in a study of identical twins (dated by TCRdb to the mid-2010s). Library preparation employed 5' RACE. The sequencer listed for this sample is Illumina HiSeq 2000. TCRdb reprocessing: public reads trimmed at Q25 with fastp, clones called with MiXCR, in-frame beta chains kept. Each entry merges the rows of one CDR3 protein and shows their most common DNA and genes. This sample is represented by around 530,000 distinct CDR3 sequences; over 12% of them were singletons. 0.44% of the sample is in the top ten clones. Another study also made use of these data, one on yellow fever vaccine responses in identical twins.

The sequencing input was CD4+ T cells sorted from blood. These receptors all stem from a young woman in good health.

The chain links TRBV20-1 to TRBJ2-7, with 10 bases aligning to TRBD2. The J segment lost 2 bases and the V segment lost 6 bases, leaving 10 bases of the junction unmatched. Germline-derived CDR1 and CDR2 are DFQATT and SNEGSKA (reference sequence). This CDR3 region has 15 residues. CDR3 residues: CSAGQGLAPPYEQYF. The CDR3, as DNA: TGCAGTGCAGGACAGGGACTAGCGCCTCCCTACGAGCAGTACTTC.

The chain employs TRBV3-1 and TRBJ2-3, with TRBD1 as a possible D gene (6 bases). The CDR3 has 16 residues. Trimming took off 1 base at V and 2 bases at J, with 13 bases between the two ends. Germline V gene sequence: CDR1 LGHDT, CDR2 YNNKEL (reference sequence). As DNA, the CDR3 is TGTGCCAGCAGCCAAGCGACAGGACATAACACAGATACGCAGTATTTT. Protein product: CASSQATGHNTDTQYF.

This clonotype turned up a few times. This sequence joins TRBV29-1 and TRBJ1-2; TRBD1 matches 7 bases. Germline V gives CDR1 SQVTM, CDR2 ANQGSEA. This CDR3 is 15 amino acids long. J was trimmed by 0 bases and V by 6 bases; bases with no gene match: 10. CDR3 DNA: TGCAGCGTAAGAGACAGGGACAGAGCTAACTATGGCTACACCTTC. Translation gives CSVRDRDRANYGYTF.

This clonotype was counted a few times. The chain recombines TRBV12-3 or TRBV12-4 with TRBJ2-1, with D uncertain. The V end was cut by 3 bases, the J end by 12 bases, with 12 bases between. CDR3 length: 12 amino acids. This CDR3 reads CASSFGVGWQFF. Here the CDR3 DNA reads TGTGCCAGCAGTTTTGGGGTGGGTTGGCAGTTCTTC.

Ten or more counts support this clonotype. The chain employs TRBV5-1 and TRBJ1-1; TRBD1 aligns across 8 bases. The CDR3 covers 14 residues. Germline trimming cut 4 bases from V and 1 base from J; bases unmatched to any gene: 3. Germline-derived CDR1 and CDR2 are SGHRS and YFSETQ. The CDR3 region has the DNA TGCGCCAGCAGCCCCGGACAGGGGAACACTGAAGCTTTCTTT. It specifies CASSPGQGNTEAFF. Based on the CDR3 plus reference TRBV5-1 and TRBJ1-1, the full variable domain is KAGVTQTPRYLIKTRGQQVTLSCSPISGHRSVSWYQQTPGQGLQFLFEYFSETQRNKGNFPGRFSGRQFSNSRSEMNVSTLELGDSALYLCASSPGQGNTEAFFGQGTRLTVV.

The chain joins TRBV20-1 to TRBJ2-5; TRBD2 aligns across 14 bases. V was clipped by 4 bases and J by 5 bases; unmatched bases: 6. Germline CDR1 and CDR2: DFQATT and SNEGSKA (reference sequence). The CDR3 has 15 amino acids. The chain's CDR3 is CSATRLAGGPETQYF. For the CDR3, the DNA is TGCAGTGCTACCCGACTAGCGGGGGGGCCCGAGACCCAGTACTTC.

In this sample, this clonotype turned up a few times. The chain uses TRBV12-5 and TRBJ1-5, with D hard to call. Trimming shortened V by 5 bases and J by 3 bases, and 11 bases separated the two germline ends. CDR1 is LGHNT and CDR2 is FRNRAP in the germline V gene. The CDR3 totals 14 residues. The CDR3 here is CASGLGQNNQPQHF. Here the CDR3 DNA reads TGTGCTAGTGGTCTGGGCCAAAACAATCAGCCCCAGCATTTT.

This clonotype has a handful of counts. This rearrangement joins TRBV7-3 to TRBJ2-7; 14 bases line up with TRBD2. V lost 3 bases to trimming and J lost 3 bases; unmatched junction nucleotides: 1. This CDR3 comprises 15 residues. CDR1 and CDR2 (germline): SGHTA, FQGTGA. The CDR3 DNA reads as TGTGCCAGCAGCTTGGGGACTAGCGGGGGCTACGAGCAGTACTTC. Translation gives CASSLGTSGGYEQYF.

The table lists this clonotype with a few counts. This chain connects TRBV24-1 to TRBJ1-1; D is perhaps TRBD1 (5 bases). V shed 3 bases and J shed 8 bases, with 9 bases lying between them. In germline, CDR1 is KGHDR, CDR2 SFDVKD. The CDR3 runs 12 residues. CDR3: CATSDATEEAFF. The CDR3 DNA reads TGTGCCACCAGTGATGCGACAGAAGAAGCTTTCTTT.

The chain links TRBV24-1 to TRBJ2-1, with TRBD1 identical over 9 bases. This CDR3 has 15 residues. Trimming at V came to 4 bases and at J to 7 bases, leaving 7 bases not matched to a gene. Germline CDR1 reads KGHDR; CDR2 reads SFDVKD. The CDR3 nucleotides are TGTGCCACCAGTGAGCCGGGACAGGGTGGGAATGAGCAGTTCTTC. The encoded protein is CATSEPGQGGNEQFF.

This clonotype was seen a handful of times. The chain carries TRBV21-1 and TRBJ2-7; whether TRBD2, the table's D call, matches the DNA was not checked. TRBV21-1 is a known pseudogene. The length of the CDR3 is 19 residues. This CDR3 reads CASSKNPKGRASGSAEQYF. CDR3 DNA sequence: TGTGCCAGCAGCAAAAATCCCAAAGGTAGGGCTAGCGGGAGCGCCGAGCAGTACTTC.